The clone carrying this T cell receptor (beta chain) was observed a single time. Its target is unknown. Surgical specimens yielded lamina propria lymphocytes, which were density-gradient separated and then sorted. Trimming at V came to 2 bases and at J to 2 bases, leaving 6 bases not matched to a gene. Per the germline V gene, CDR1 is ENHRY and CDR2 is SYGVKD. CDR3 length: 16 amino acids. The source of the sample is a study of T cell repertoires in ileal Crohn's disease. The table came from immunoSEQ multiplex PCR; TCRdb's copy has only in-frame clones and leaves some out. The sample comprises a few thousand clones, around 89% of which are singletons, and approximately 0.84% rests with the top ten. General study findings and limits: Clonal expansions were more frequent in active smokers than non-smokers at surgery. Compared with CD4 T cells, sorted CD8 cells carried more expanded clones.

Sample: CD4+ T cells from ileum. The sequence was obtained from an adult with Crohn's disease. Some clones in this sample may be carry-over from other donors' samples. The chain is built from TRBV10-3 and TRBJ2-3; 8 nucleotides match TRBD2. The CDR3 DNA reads TGTGCCATCAGTGAGGGGAGCGGGAGCTACACAGATACGCAGTATTTT. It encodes CAISEGSGSYTDTQYF.